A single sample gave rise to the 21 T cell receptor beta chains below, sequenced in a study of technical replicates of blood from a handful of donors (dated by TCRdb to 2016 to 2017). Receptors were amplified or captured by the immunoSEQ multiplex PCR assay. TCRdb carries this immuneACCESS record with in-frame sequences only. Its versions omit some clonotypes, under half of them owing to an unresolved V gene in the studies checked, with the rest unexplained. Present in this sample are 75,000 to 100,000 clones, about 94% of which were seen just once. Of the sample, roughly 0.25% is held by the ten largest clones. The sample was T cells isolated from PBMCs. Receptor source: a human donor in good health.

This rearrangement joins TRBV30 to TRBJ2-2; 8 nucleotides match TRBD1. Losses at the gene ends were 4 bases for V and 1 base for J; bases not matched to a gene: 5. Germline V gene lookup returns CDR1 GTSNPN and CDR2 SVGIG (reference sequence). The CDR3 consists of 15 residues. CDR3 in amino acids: CAWTIGTGNTGELFF. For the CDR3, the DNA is TGTGCCTGGACCATCGGGACAGGGAACACCGGGGAGCTGTTTTTT.

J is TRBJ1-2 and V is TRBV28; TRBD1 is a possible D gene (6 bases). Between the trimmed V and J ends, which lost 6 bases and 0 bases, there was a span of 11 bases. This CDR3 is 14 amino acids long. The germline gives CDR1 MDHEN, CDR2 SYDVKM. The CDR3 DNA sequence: TGTGCCAGCAGCCACGGACAGACTAACTATGGCTACACCTTC. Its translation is CASSHGQTNYGYTF.

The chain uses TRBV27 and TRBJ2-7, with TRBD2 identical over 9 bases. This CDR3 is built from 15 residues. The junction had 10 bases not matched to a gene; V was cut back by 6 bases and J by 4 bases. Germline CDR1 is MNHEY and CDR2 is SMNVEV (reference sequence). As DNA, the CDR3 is TGTGCCAGCAGATCCCGGGCGGGAGGGCTGTACGAGCAGTACTTC. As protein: CASRSRAGGLYEQYF.

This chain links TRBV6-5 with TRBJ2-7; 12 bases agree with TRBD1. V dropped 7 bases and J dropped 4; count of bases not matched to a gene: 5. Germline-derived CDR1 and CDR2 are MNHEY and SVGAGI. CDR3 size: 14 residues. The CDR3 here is CASTQGQGAYEQYF. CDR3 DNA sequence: TGTGCCAGCACCCAGGGACAGGGGGCTTACGAGCAGTACTTC.

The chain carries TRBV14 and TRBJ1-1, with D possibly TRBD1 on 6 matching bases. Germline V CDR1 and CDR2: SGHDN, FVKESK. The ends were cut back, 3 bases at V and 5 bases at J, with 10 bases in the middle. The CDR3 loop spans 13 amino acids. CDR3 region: CASSQPGDTEAFF. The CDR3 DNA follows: TGTGCCAGCAGCCAGCCAGGGGATACTGAAGCTTTCTTT.

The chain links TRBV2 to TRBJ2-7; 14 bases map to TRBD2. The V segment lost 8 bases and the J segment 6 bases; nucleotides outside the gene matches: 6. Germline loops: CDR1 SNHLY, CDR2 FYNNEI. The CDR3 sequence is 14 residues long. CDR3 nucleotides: TGTGCCAGCGGGACTAGCGGGAGTGTAGGCGAGCAGTACTTC. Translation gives CASGTSGSVGEQYF.

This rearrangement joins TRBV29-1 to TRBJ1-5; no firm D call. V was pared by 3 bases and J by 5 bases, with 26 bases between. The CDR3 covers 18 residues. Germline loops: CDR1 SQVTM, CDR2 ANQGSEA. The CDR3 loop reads CSVEGLQIGRKAYQPQHF. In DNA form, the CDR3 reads TGCAGCGTTGAGGGCCTACAAATAGGCCGTAAGGCATATCAGCCCCAGCATTTT.

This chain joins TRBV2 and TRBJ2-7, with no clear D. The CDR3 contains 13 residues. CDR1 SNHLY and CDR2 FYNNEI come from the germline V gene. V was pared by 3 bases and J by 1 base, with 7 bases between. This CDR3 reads CASSDGRSYEQYF. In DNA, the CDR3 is TGTGCCAGCAGTGATGGCCGTTCCTACGAGCAGTACTTC.

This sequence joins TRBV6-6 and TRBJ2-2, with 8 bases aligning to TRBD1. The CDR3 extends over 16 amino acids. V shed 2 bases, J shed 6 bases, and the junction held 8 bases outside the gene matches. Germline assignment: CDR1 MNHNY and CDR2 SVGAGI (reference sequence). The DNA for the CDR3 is TGTGCCAGCAGTTACGTGGCCAGGGGGCGTCCCGGGGAGCTGTTTTTT. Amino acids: CASSYVARGRPGELFF.

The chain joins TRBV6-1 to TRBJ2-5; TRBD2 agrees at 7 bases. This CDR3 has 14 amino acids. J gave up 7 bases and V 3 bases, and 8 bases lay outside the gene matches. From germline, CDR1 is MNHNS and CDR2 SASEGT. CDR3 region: CASSDLSGIGTQYF. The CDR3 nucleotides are TGTGCCAGCAGTGATCTAAGCGGGATAGGGACCCAGTACTTC.

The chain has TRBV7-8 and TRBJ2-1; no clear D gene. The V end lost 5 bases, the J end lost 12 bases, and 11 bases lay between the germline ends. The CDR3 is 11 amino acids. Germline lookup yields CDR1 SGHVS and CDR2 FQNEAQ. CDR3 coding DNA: TGTGCCAGCAGCCTTGTATCTTTGCAGTTCTTC. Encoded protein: CASSLVSLQFF.

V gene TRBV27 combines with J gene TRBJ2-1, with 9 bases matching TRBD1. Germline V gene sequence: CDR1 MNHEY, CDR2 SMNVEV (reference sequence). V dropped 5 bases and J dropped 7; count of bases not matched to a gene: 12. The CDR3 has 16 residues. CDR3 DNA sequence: TGTGCCAGCAGTGACCACCGGGACAGGGTTGCAAATGAGCAGTTCTTC. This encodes CASSDHRDRVANEQFF.

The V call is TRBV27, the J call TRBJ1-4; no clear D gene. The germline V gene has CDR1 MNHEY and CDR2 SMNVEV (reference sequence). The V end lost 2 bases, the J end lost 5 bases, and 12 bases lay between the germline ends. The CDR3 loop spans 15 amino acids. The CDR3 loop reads CASSLTWARNEKLFF. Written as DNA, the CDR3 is TGTGCCAGCAGTTTAACGTGGGCCAGAAATGAAAAACTGTTTTTT.

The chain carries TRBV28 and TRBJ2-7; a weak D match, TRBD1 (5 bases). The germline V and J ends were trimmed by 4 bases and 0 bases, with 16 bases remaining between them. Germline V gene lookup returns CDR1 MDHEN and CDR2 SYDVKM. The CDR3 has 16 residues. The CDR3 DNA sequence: TGTGCCAGCAGTTCCGCCGGACAAGCGAACTCCTACGAGCAGTACTTC. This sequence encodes CASSSAGQANSYEQYF.

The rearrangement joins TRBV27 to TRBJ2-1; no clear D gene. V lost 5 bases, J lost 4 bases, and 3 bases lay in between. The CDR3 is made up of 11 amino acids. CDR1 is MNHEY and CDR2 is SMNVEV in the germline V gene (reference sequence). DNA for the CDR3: TGTGCCAGCAGTCTATACAATGAGCAGTTCTTC. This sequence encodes CASSLYNEQFF.

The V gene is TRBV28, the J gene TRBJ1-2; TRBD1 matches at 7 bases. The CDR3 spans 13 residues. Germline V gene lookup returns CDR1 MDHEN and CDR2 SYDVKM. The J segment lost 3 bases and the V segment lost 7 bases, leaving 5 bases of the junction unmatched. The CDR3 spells CASKGQLDYGYTF. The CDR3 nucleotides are TGTGCCAGCAAGGGACAGCTGGACTATGGCTACACCTTC.

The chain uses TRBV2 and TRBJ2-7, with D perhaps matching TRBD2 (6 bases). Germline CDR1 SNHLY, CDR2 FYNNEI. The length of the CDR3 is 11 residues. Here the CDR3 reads CVCGVLDEQYF. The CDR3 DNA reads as TGTGTCTGCGGGGTCCTGGACGAGCAGTACTTC.

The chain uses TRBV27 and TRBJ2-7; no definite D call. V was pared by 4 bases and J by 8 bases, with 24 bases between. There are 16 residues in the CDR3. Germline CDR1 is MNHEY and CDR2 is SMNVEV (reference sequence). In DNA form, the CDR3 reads TGTGCCAGCAGTTCCACAAACAAGAGGTCCAACCACAAGCAGTACTTC. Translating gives CASSSTNKRSNHKQYF.

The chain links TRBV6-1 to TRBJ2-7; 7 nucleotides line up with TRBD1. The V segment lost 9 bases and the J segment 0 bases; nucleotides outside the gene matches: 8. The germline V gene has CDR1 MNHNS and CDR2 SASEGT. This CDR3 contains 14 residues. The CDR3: CASQSGTDSYEQYF. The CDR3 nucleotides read TGTGCCAGTCAATCCGGGACAGACTCCTACGAGCAGTACTTC.

CDR3 amino acids: CASRTRAGMVETQYF. CDR3 DNA: TGTGCCAGCAGAACGAGAGCGGGAATGGTGGAGACCCAGTACTTC. The rearrangement uses TRBV27 and TRBJ2-5; 7 bases are a match to TRBD2. The CDR3 is 15 amino acids. J gave up 5 bases and V 6 bases, and 12 bases lay outside the gene matches. CDR1 is MNHEY and CDR2 is SMNVEV in the germline V gene (reference sequence).

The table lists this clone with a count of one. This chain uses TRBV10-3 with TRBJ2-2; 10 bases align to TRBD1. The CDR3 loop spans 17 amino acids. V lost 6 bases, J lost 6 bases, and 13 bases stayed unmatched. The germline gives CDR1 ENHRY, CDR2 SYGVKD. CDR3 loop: CAIRRDDRGRNSGELFF. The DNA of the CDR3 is TGTGCCATCAGAAGGGACGACAGGGGGCGGAATTCCGGGGAGCTGTTTTTT.